Listed below are T cell receptor beta chains from one sample, sequenced in a study of T cells in Graves' hyperthyroidism and ophthalmopathy. One entry per CDR3 protein, called by TCRdb with MiXCR from the multiplex PCR reads. There are about 640,000 distinct CDR3 sequences in the sample; roughly 15% occur only once, and about 12% lies in the top ten. Sequencing used blood. Receptors originate from a woman between 50 and 59 years old with Graves' ophthalmopathy. The CDR3 runs from the conserved cysteine through the conserved F or W. A D gene is named only where the DNA matches it firmly. Clone size appears in some rows only: once, few, many, or a class for an expanded clone.

few | NA | TRBJ1-2 | TRBV11-3 | CASSLLGGYGYTF | TGTGCCAGCAGCTTACTAGGAGGGTATGGCTACACCTTC
many | TRBD2 | TRBJ2-3 | TRBV28 | CASSQGLVKITSTDTQYF | TGTGCCAGCAGCCAGGGACTAGTCAAGATAACTAGCACAGATACGCAGTATTTT
few | NA | TRBJ1-1 | TRBV29-1 | CSVAVGGVNTEAFF | TGCAGCGTTGCCGTGGGGGGGGTGAACACTGAAGCTTTCTTT
NA | NA | TRBJ2-3 | TRBV24-1 | CATGAEGTDTQYF | TGTGCCACTGGGGCAGAGGGCACAGATACGCAGTATTTT
NA | NA | TRBJ2-2 | TRBV6-9 | CASSYLTGVGELFF | TGTGCCAGCAGTTATCTAACGGGGGTCGGGGAGCTGTTTTTT
many | NA | TRBJ2-5 | TRBV7-2 | CASSPHGQLLETQYF | TGTGCCAGCAGCCCCCATGGACAGCTACTGGAGACCCAGTACTTC
NA | TRBD1 | TRBJ1-5 | TRBV7-2 | CASSLSGQGAYSNQPQHF | TGTGCCAGCAGCCTTTCGGGACAGGGAGCTTATAGCAATCAGCCCCAGCATTTT
NA | NA | TRBJ1-2 | TRBV20-1 | CSASVQGRGGYTF | TGCAGTGCTAGTGTTCAGGGACGGGGTGGCTACACCTTC
few | NA | TRBJ2-2 | TRBV11-2 | CASSTPAGRRTGELFF | TGTGCCAGCAGCACGCCTGCGGGGCGCAGGACCGGGGAGCTGTTTTTT
few | TRBD1 | TRBJ2-2 | TRBV7-3 | CASSPRQGIGELFF | TGTGCCAGCAGTCCCCGACAGGGGATCGGGGAGCTGTTTTTT
few | TRBD1 | TRBJ2-5 | TRBV9 | CASSKPQGAGETQYF | TGTGCCAGCAGCAAGCCTCAGGGGGCTGGGGAGACCCAGTACTTC
many | NA | TRBJ1-5 | TRBV18 | CASSPTGANQPQHF | TGTGCCAGCTCACCAACAGGTGCCAATCAGCCCCAGCATTTT
NA | TRBD2 | TRBJ2-1 | TRBV24-1 | CATSDSLAGGPTAEQFF | TGTGCCACCAGTGATTCTCTAGCGGGAGGGCCTACCGCTGAGCAGTTCTTC
many | NA | TRBJ2-1 | TRBV7-7 | CASSPDRTWGGINEQFF | TGTGCTAGCAGCCCAGACAGGACGTGGGGGGGTATTAATGAGCAGTTCTTC
few | TRBD2 | TRBJ2-7 | TRBV7-2 | CASSSQLTSGSVYRGYEQYF | TGTGCCAGCAGCTCCCAGCTGACTAGCGGGAGTGTTTATAGGGGTTACGAGCAGTACTTC
NA | TRBD2 | TRBJ2-6 | TRBV20-1 | CSARDWGGRFAGANVLTF | TGCAGTGCTAGAGATTGGGGGGGTAGATTTGCTGGGGCCAACGTCCTGACTTTC
many | TRBD2 | TRBJ2-1 | TRBV13 | CASSLGQPSGDNEQFF | TGTGCCAGCAGCTTAGGCCAGCCTAGCGGGGACAATGAGCAGTTCTTC
many | TRBD1 | TRBJ1-1 | TRBV28 | CASSPRQGGNTEAFF | TGTGCCAGCAGCCCTAGACAGGGGGGCAACACTGAAGCTTTCTTT
many | NA | TRBJ2-1 | TRBV20-1 | CSARGSLSSYNEQFF | TGCAGTGCTAGGGGTAGCTTAAGCTCCTACAATGAGCAGTTCTTC
many | NA | TRBJ1-4 | TRBV30 | CAWSVLGGDEKLFF | TGTGCCTGGAGTGTACTAGGGGGAGATGAAAAACTGTTTTTT
many | TRBD2 | TRBJ2-1 | TRBV7-9 | CASSSKTSSAFNEQFF | TGTGCCAGCAGCTCAAAGACTAGCTCGGCCTTTAATGAGCAGTTCTTC
NA | NA | TRBJ1-4 | TRBV4-3 | CASSLRVSDEKLFF | TGCGCCAGCAGCCTCAGGGTTTCAGATGAAAAACTGTTTTTT
few | NA | TRBJ2-7 | TRBV7-2 | CAGSGRDTAYEQYF | TGTGCCGGCAGCGGCCGGGACACGGCCTACGAGCAGTACTTC
few | TRBD1 | TRBJ2-6 | TRBV27 | CASSVQGTVLTF | TGTGCCAGCAGTGTACAGGGGACCGTCCTGACTTTC
many | TRBD2 | TRBJ2-3 | TRBV28 | CASSKMTSADTQYF | TGTGCCAGCAGTAAGATGACTAGCGCAGATACGCAGTATTTT
NA | TRBD2 | TRBJ2-3 | TRBV3-1 | CASSQGTNRTSGITDTQYF | TGTGCCAGCAGCCAAGGGACTAATAGGACTAGCGGGATTACAGATACGCAGTATTTT
NA | TRBD1 | TRBJ2-4 | TRBV12-3/TRBV12-4 | CASSPGQGAYIQYF | TGTGCCAGCAGTCCTGGACAGGGTGCATACATTCAGTACTTC
once | TRBD1 | TRBJ2-7 | TRBV30 | CAWSGGQLFYEQYF | TGTGCCTGGAGTGGGGGACAGCTCTTCTACGAGCAGTACTTC